The rows below give T cell receptor beta chains drawn from one sample of a study of PD-L1 blockade in urothelial cancer. Assay used: immunoSEQ multiplex PCR; TCRdb lists only in-frame clones, some missing. The sample yields around 82,000 clones, 84% seen once. The material was PBMCs, obtained around atezolizumab (anti-PD-L1) treatment. The receptors originated from a man between 60 and 70 years old with urothelial cancer. Both conserved end residues are part of each CDR3. A D gene is named only where the DNA matches it firmly. Rows give clone size only sometimes, using once, few, many, or a class for an expanded clone.

d_call	cdr3_length	j_call	clone_size	v_call	cdr3_aa	cdr3_nt
NA	16	TRBJ2-3	NA	TRBV5-4	CASSGALAYGTDTQYF	TGTGCCAGCAGCGGAGCCCTAGCGTATGGCACAGATACGCAGTATTTT
TRBD1	15	TRBJ1-1	NA	TRBV13	CASSMEGQGNTEAFF	TGTGCCAGCAGCATGGAGGGACAGGGAAACACTGAAGCTTTCTTT
NA	15	TRBJ1-2	once	TRBV6-5	CASSYSRGANYGYTF	TGTGCCAGCAGTTACTCGCGGGGGGCCAACTATGGCTACACCTTC
NA	14	TRBJ1-2	NA	TRBV7-2	CASSLGTTNYGYTF	TGTGCCAGCAGCTTAGGGACAACCAACTATGGCTACACCTTC
NA	15	TRBJ2-1	NA	TRBV18	CASSPYGGEYNEQFF	TGTGCCAGCTCACCGTACGGCGGGGAGTACAATGAGCAGTTCTTC
TRBD1	17	TRBJ1-5	NA	TRBV7-9	CASSLEGRGARGNTQHF	TGTGCCAGCAGCTTAGAGGGCAGGGGGGCCCGGGGGAACACCCAGCATTTT
NA	16	TRBJ2-1	NA	TRBV5-6	CASSLRGGVGYNEQFF	TGTGCCAGCAGCTTAAGGGGCGGTGTAGGATACAATGAGCAGTTCTTC
NA	12	TRBJ2-1	few	TRBV19	CASSRVRNEQFF	TGTGCCAGTAGTCGGGTACGCAATGAGCAGTTCTTC
NA	12	TRBJ2-1	NA	TRBV7-9	CASSPRVNEQFF	TGTGCCAGCAGCCCCAGGGTGAATGAGCAGTTCTTC
NA	20	TRBJ2-1	NA	TRBV1	CTSSQKMIRLAGNSYNEQFF	TGCACCAGCAGCCAAAAGATGATTCGGCTAGCGGGGAACTCCTACAATGAGCAGTTCTTC
TRBD2	13	TRBJ2-7	NA	TRBV29-1	CSVGFGGTHEQYF	TGCAGCGTGGGTTTCGGGGGGACCCACGAGCAGTACTTC
NA	11	TRBJ1-2	NA	TRBV7-9	CASSFLYGYTF	TGTGCCAGCAGCTTCCTCTATGGCTACACCTTC
NA	12	TRBJ2-5	once	TRBV7-9	CASSFLLETQYF	TGTGCCAGCAGCTTTTTACTGGAGACCCAGTACTTC
NA	14	TRBJ1-5	NA	TRBV7-3	CASSPSGSNQPQHF	TGTGCCAGCAGCCCATCGGGTAGCAATCAGCCCCAGCATTTT
NA	15	TRBJ1-1	NA	TRBV6-1	CASSGNRAMNTEAFF	TGTGCCAGCAGTGGGAACAGGGCAATGAACACTGAAGCTTTCTTT
TRBD2	14	TRBJ2-7	NA	TRBV9	CASSVPPSGSEQYF	TGTGCCAGCAGCGTACCTCCTAGCGGGAGCGAGCAGTACTTC
TRBD1	15	TRBJ1-2	NA	TRBV5-3	CARSYGQVYNYGYTF	TGTGCCAGAAGCTATGGACAGGTCTATAACTATGGCTACACCTTC
TRBD2	15	TRBJ2-1	NA	TRBV6-6	CASSYGTSGHNEQFF	TGTGCCAGCAGTTACGGGACTAGCGGCCACAATGAGCAGTTCTTC
NA	12	TRBJ1-2	NA	TRBV6-5	CAVRGVKGGYTF	TGTGCCGTACGGGGGGTTAAGGGTGGCTACACCTTC
TRBD1	13	TRBJ1-1	once	TRBV5-1	CASSETGGSKAFF	TGCGCCAGCAGCGAAACAGGGGGCAGTAAAGCTTTCTTT
NA	14	TRBJ2-3	NA	TRBV11-2	CASSLAGNTDTQYF	TGTGCCAGCAGCTTAGCGGGGAACACAGATACGCAGTATTTT
TRBD1	14	TRBJ2-7	NA	TRBV11-2	CASSSDRGHYEQYF	TGTGCCAGCAGCTCGGACAGGGGGCACTACGAGCAGTACTTC
NA	12	TRBJ1-1	NA	TRBV10-2	CASSHLNTEAFF	TGCGCCAGCTCACACCTGAACACTGAAGCTTTCTTT
NA	16	TRBJ1-5	few	TRBV2	CASSPSRVLTNQPQHF	TGTGCCAGCAGTCCATCCAGGGTGTTGACCAATCAGCCCCAGCATTTT
NA	15	TRBJ2-1	once	TRBV2	CASSEPLAGTNEQFF	TGTGCCAGCAGTGAACCCCTAGCCGGTACGAATGAGCAGTTCTTC
NA	15	TRBJ2-2	NA	TRBV6-6	CASRAQGRRTGELFF	TGTGCCAGCAGAGCACAGGGTAGGCGCACCGGGGAGCTGTTTTTT
NA	16	TRBJ1-3	NA	TRBV5-1	CASSPATDRPGNTIYF	TGCGCCAGCAGCCCCGCTACCGACAGGCCAGGAAACACCATATATTTT
TRBD2	15	TRBJ2-1	NA	TRBV14	CASSQWRGAGNEQFF	TGTGCCAGCAGCCAATGGCGGGGGGCTGGCAATGAGCAGTTCTTC
NA	18	TRBJ2-7	NA	TRBV14	CASSQVRKDGRMSYEQYF	TGTGCCAGCAGCCAAGTTAGGAAGGACGGGAGAATGTCCTACGAGCAGTACTTC
TRBD1	15	TRBJ1-3	NA	TRBV2	CASRPWTGSGNTIYF	TGTGCCAGCAGACCTTGGACAGGGTCTGGAAACACCATATATTTT
NA	13	TRBJ2-5	NA	TRBV29-1	CSVEDGPGETQYF	TGCAGCGTTGAAGACGGCCCGGGGGAGACCCAGTACTTC